This paragraph reports one TCR beta chain. The record originates from a study of control samples from healthy donors and cancer patients. The method was immunoSEQ multiplex PCR; TCRdb's version includes in-frame clones alone and lacks a portion of them. Of approximately 120,000 clones in the sample, about 92% were seen once. Per germline, CDR1 LGHNA and CDR2 YNFKEQ. The CDR3 extends over 13 amino acids. The sequencing input was PBMCs. The genes are TRBV4-2 and TRBJ2-5; D gene uncertain. The tail of the sequence fits TRBJ2-7 better, so the J call may be wrong. This receptor was identified in a man of 80 years or more with head and neck cancer. The CDR3 sequence: CASSHDLGYEQYF. The CDR3 nucleotides read TGTGCCAGCAGCCACGACTTAGGCTACGAGCAGTACTTC.